This T cell receptor (beta chain) appears in the sequencing data of a study of blood T cell repertoires in COVID-19. Study as a whole: COVID-19 samples from acute and convalescent phases originated in the United States, Italy and Spain. Nucleic acid was either cDNA or gDNA, and it came from T cells, B-cell-depleted T cells, or PBMCs.

Trimming stripped 4 bases from V and 4 bases from J, with 19 bases between. The CDR3 consists of 17 residues. CDR1 and CDR2 from the germline V gene are SGHDN and FVKESK. Source study methods: Cell counts per sample came from amplifying reference gene primers. This table comes from immunoSEQ multiplex PCR, and its TCRdb copy is limited to in-frame clones, with some not included. The D gene and trimming were derived from the DNA, and the V and J assignments and clone size from that table. In the table there are about 190,000 clones, around 87% of which are singletons. In its sample, this clone was seen a few times.

The V call is TRBV14, the J call TRBJ2-2, with D maybe TRBD2 (6 bases). Sequencing was done on a sample of peripheral blood. This sequence originates from a man aged 50 to 59 with acute or convalescent COVID-19. This CDR3 reads CASSPTKVEGLTGELFF. In nucleotides, the CDR3 is TGTGCCAGCAGCCCGACAAAAGTGGAGGGGCTCACCGGGGAGCTGTTTTTT. The full variable domain, its missing parts supplied by reference TRBV14 and TRBJ2-2, is EAGVTQFPSHSVIEKGQTVTLRCDPISGHDNLYWYRRVMGKEIKFLLHFVKESKQDESGMPNNRFLAERTGGTYSTLKVQPAELEDSGVYFCASSPTKVEGLTGELFFGEGSRLTVL.